This TCR beta chain originates from a study of shared clonotypes between healthy human individuals. Profiling relied on immunoSEQ multiplex PCR, and the TCRdb table lists in-frame clones only, not all of them. The repertoire consists of some 2,500,000 clones, with about nine tenths occurring once and the leading ten covering around 0.38%. The length of the CDR3 is 13 residues. The germline V and J ends were trimmed by 2 bases and 7 bases, with 8 bases remaining between them. Germline V gene lookup returns CDR1 KGHSH and CDR2 LQKENI. The sequencing input was naive CD4+ T cells from PBMCs. As to subset: CD45RA+ positively selected. The chain has TRBV18 and TRBJ2-2; D gene unclear. The receptor's source is a man between 18 and 29 years old in good health. Some clones in this sample may be carry-over from other donors' samples. The CDR3 reads CASSPVTIGELFF. The DNA of the CDR3 is TGTGCCAGCTCACCAGTAACAATCGGGGAGCTGTTTTTT.